The 8 T cell receptor beta chains reported below all come from one sample, sequenced in a study of tumor-infiltrating lymphocytes in primary liver carcinoma. The researchers produced TCR beta cDNA from roughly 500 ng total RNA with a constant-region primer. Libraries for TCR beta were built through three nested multiplex PCR rounds, which together made up a slightly modified ARM-PCR procedure. Both of the initial two PCR rounds ran for around 9 cycles and employed TRBV1-TRBV30 forward primers alongside a C-beta reverse primer. TCRdb re-called the multiplex PCR reads with MiXCR, one entry per CDR3 protein. The sample has under 200,000 distinct CDR3 sequences, around three fifths seen once. The researchers obtained blood RNA from unsorted whole blood and also extracted germline DNA. Sequencing was carried out using peripheral blood. All receptors come from a woman aged 55-75 years with primary liver carcinoma and hepatitis B virus infection.

In the case of this clonotype: Compared with germline, one end of the junction differs, possibly owing to a read error. The rearrangement joins TRBV7-8 to TRBJ2-3; 13 nucleotides align to TRBD2. This CDR3 has 18 residues. The germline V gene encodes CDR1 SGHVS and CDR2 FQNEAQ. The CDR3 loop is CASSPRLAGGRSTDMQYF. The CDR3 DNA reads as TGTGCCAGCAGCCCTAGACTAGCGGGAGGACGTAGCACAGATATGCAGTATTTT.

Details on this clonotype: A read error may be the cause here, since a much bigger clone is one base away. The chain is built from TRBV6-1 and TRBJ2-7, with no clear D. Germline V lookup: CDR1 MNHNS, CDR2 SASEGT. The CDR3 spans 13 residues. The CDR3 reads CASSVSEPYGQYF. The CDR3 nucleotides read TGTGCCAGCAGTGTATCGGAGCCCTACGGGCAGTACTTC.

As to this clonotype: One end of the junction varies from germline; a read error may be responsible. This rearrangement joins TRBV5-6 to TRBJ2-1; 7 bases line up with TRBD1. The CDR3 spans 15 residues. Germline CDR1 SGHDT, CDR2 YYEEEE. The CDR3 spells CTSSPLWDRDNEQFF. The CDR3 nucleotides read TGTACCAGCAGCCCCCTCTGGGACAGAGACAATGAGCAGTTCTTC.

A word on this clonotype: A read error may produce the germline difference seen at one junction end. The rearrangement joins TRBV28 to TRBJ1-5; 8 bases agree with TRBD1. The CDR3 contains 15 residues. Germline V gene data show CDR1 as MDHEN and CDR2 as SYDVKM. The CDR3 DNA reads as TGTGCCAGCAGGCGCCGGGACAGGAGGAATCAGCCCAAGCATTTT. Translating gives CASRRRDRRNQPKHF.

As to this clonotype: An end of the junction differs from the germline gene, which may be a read error. This chain joins TRBV28 and TRBJ1-5; D is possibly TRBD1 (6 bases). The CDR3 length is 14 residues. The germline CDR1 and CDR2 sequences are MDHEN and SYDVKM. The CDR3 nucleotides are TGTGCCAACAGTTTTGGGGGGCAAGGACAGCCCCAGCATTTT. This gives the protein CANSFGGQGQPQHF.

Notes on this clonotype: A junction end diverges from the germline sequence, so it may reflect a read error. The chain uses TRBV11-2 and TRBJ1-1; D possibly corresponds to TRBD1 (6 bases). Germline V gene lookup returns CDR1 SGHAT and CDR2 FQNNGV. The CDR3 runs to 15 residues. The CDR3 region is CTSSLERGGGTESFF. Written as DNA, the CDR3 is TGTACCAGCAGCTTAGAACGGGGGGGCGGGACTGAATCTTTCTTT.

This clonotype has more than one count but fewer than ten. The chain uses TRBV30 and TRBJ2-1; no reliable D call. The V gene's germline CDR1 is GTSNPN and CDR2 SVGIG (reference sequence). The CDR3 length is 14 residues. Trimming removed 1 base at V and 0 bases at J, with 7 bases between. CDR3 sequence: CAWSALLSYNEQFF. The DNA of the CDR3 is TGTGCCTGGAGTGCTCTCCTCTCCTACAATGAGCAGTTCTTC.

J is TRBJ1-5 and V is TRBV28; D gene unclear. In germline, CDR1 is MDHEN, CDR2 SYDVKM. The CDR3 has 14 amino acids. Trimming took off 5 bases at V and 15 bases at J, with 23 bases between the two ends. This CDR3 is CASSRNLDGYYRHF. In DNA, the CDR3 is TGTGCCAGCAGTCGAAATTTGGATGGGTATTATCGGCATTTT.